Here is one TCR beta chain with its context. Its specificity is unknown. This sample was included in a study of cytomegalovirus exposure and HLA in healthy donors. Study results and limitations: Some segments of the V type, notably TRBV6-2 and TRBV6-3, were excluded as indistinguishable.

PCR employed 60 Vbeta and 13 Jbeta primers. Here immunoSEQ multiplex PCR was the method, and the copy in TCRdb shows in-frame clones only, minus some. The data show about 150,000 clones, 73% seen once. V shed 5 bases, J shed 9 bases, and the junction held 12 bases outside the gene matches. Germline V gene lookup returns CDR1 SEHNR and CDR2 FQNEAQ (reference sequence). This CDR3 has 15 amino acids. The chain is built from TRBV7-9 and TRBJ1-2, with 10 bases identical to TRBD1. This clonotype originated in a woman under 30 in good health and CMV-seronegative. The sequenced sample consisted of PBMCs. CDR3 sequence: CASSPRTGGVSSYTF. The DNA of the CDR3 is TGTGCCAGCAGCCCCCGGACAGGGGGAGTAAGTAGCTACACCTTC.